The clone carrying this TCR beta chain was recorded at least ten times. Amplifying from RNA transcripts, the study obtained TCR beta CDR3 regions. First-round RT-PCR employed HTBI primers, with a second-round multiplex PCR after it. TCRdb itself ran the multiplex PCR reads through MiXCR, one entry per CDR3 protein. The table records about 240,000 distinct CDR3 sequences, 45% to 55% of them present only once. Clinical symptoms and serum thyroxine were used for diagnosis; TRAb, thyroid ultrasound and orbital computed tomography were also relied on. These data belong to a study of Graves' ophthalmopathy and Graves' hyperthyroidism. The V end was cut by 5 bases, the J end by 2 bases, with 16 bases between. From germline, CDR1 is SEHNR and CDR2 FQNEAQ (reference sequence). This CDR3 region has 15 residues.

V and J are TRBV7-9 and TRBJ2-7; either TRBD1 or TRBD2 may fit D (5 bases each). This TCR was sampled from an adult man with Graves' ophthalmopathy. Specimen: peripheral blood. Here the CDR3 reads CASSAFEVGAYEQYF. For the CDR3, the DNA is TGTGCCAGCAGCGCCTTTGAAGTGGGGGCCTACGAGCAGTACTTC. The full variable domain, completed using reference TRBV7-9 and TRBJ2-7, is DTGVSQNPRHKITKRGQNVTFRCDPISEHNRLYWYRQTLGQGPEFLTYFQNEAQLEKSRLLSDRFSAERPKGSFSTLEIQRTEQGDSAMYLCASSAFEVGAYEQYFGPGTRLTVT.